The clone carrying this T cell receptor beta chain was detected ten times or more. The antigen is not known. The use of a sample-barcoded 5' primer and a J-beta primer mix characterized a second PCR of about 7 to 12 cycles. Unique molecular identifiers of 12 random nucleotides labeled each cDNA. Per sample, CDR3-containing paired-end reads numbered at least 2.5 million. MiXCR, run by TCRdb on the 5' RACE reads, gives a single entry per CDR3 protein. The sample contains 800,000 to 950,000 distinct CDR3 sequences, about 37% of which appear only once. The sample is drawn from a study of blood T cells in healthy people across ages. Broader study findings: In these data, TCR beta diversity tracked strongly with naive T cell percentage.

This CDR3 is 13 amino acids long. Trimming took off 5 bases at V and 4 bases at J, with 11 bases between the two ends. CDR1 ENHRY and CDR2 SYGVKD come from the germline V gene. The sample was blood. This clonotype was obtained from a young man in good health. The chain carries TRBV10-3 and TRBJ1-1; D unresolved. As DNA, the CDR3 is TGTGCCATCAGTCATCGTGAGGGCACTGAAGCTTTCTTT. This gives the protein CAISHREGTEAFF.